Listed below are T cell receptor beta chains from one sample, sequenced in a study of cytomegalovirus exposure and HLA in healthy donors. The protocol was immunoSEQ multiplex PCR, while the TCRdb copy is restricted to in-frame clones and leaves out a portion. The sample lists about 150,000 clones; 89% were seen once. The sequenced sample was PBMCs. All receptors derive from a woman aged 18-35 years in good health and CMV-seropositive. Both conserved end residues are part of each CDR3. The D gene is left open where the match is weak. The size of a clone is reported for some rows only, either as once, few or many, or as a class for expanded clones.

clone_size: -
d_call: TRBD1
v_call: TRBV19
cdr3_length: 15
j_call: TRBJ1-1
cdr3_nt: TGTGCCAGTAGTATCGCCCACAGGGGAAACACTGAAGCTTTCTTT
cdr3_aa: CASSIAHRGNTEAFF

clone_size: -
d_call: -
v_call: TRBV28
cdr3_length: 13
j_call: TRBJ2-7
cdr3_nt: TGTGCCAGCAGTTTGGGCAGGGTCTACGAGCAGTACTTC
cdr3_aa: CASSLGRVYEQYF

clone_size: -
d_call: -
v_call: TRBV28
cdr3_length: 12
j_call: TRBJ1-1
cdr3_nt: TGTGCCAGCAGTTTCCAGAAAACTGAAGCTTTCTTT
cdr3_aa: CASSFQKTEAFF

clone_size: -
d_call: -
v_call: TRBV28
cdr3_length: 15
j_call: TRBJ1-5
cdr3_nt: TGTGCCAGCACCTCACAAGTCGGGGGCAATCAGCCCCAGCATTTT
cdr3_aa: CASTSQVGGNQPQHF

clone_size: -
d_call: TRBD1
v_call: TRBV6-5
cdr3_length: 14
j_call: TRBJ2-5
cdr3_nt: TGTGCCAGCAGGCCCGGGGACAGGGAAGAGACCCAGTACTTC
cdr3_aa: CASRPGDREETQYF

clone_size: -
d_call: -
v_call: TRBV4-2
cdr3_length: 13
j_call: TRBJ2-7
cdr3_nt: TGTGCCAGCAGCCAAGGCCTATTCCCCGAGCAGTACTTC
cdr3_aa: CASSQGLFPEQYF

clone_size: -
d_call: -
v_call: TRBV2
cdr3_length: 11
j_call: TRBJ1-6
cdr3_nt: TGTGTCAGCAGTGTCGGGTCACCCCTCCACTTT
cdr3_aa: CVSSVGSPLHF

clone_size: once
d_call: -
v_call: TRBV15
cdr3_length: 15
j_call: TRBJ1-5
cdr3_nt: TGTGCCACCAGCAGCCCCCCGGAGGGGAGTCAGCCCCAGCATTTT
cdr3_aa: CATSSPPEGSQPQHF

clone_size: -
d_call: -
v_call: TRBV5-1
cdr3_length: 14
j_call: TRBJ1-1
cdr3_nt: TGCGCCAGCAGCGAACCCGGGGTAGACACTGAAGCTTTCTTT
cdr3_aa: CASSEPGVDTEAFF

clone_size: -
d_call: -
v_call: TRBV27
cdr3_length: 13
j_call: TRBJ1-2
cdr3_nt: TGTGCCAGCAGTGGACAGACGTCGGGCGGCTACACCTTC
cdr3_aa: CASSGQTSGGYTF

clone_size: -
d_call: -
v_call: TRBV10-3
cdr3_length: 13
j_call: TRBJ1-1
cdr3_nt: TGTGCCATAGGACCCAGGGGTGGCACTGAAGCTTTCTTT
cdr3_aa: CAIGPRGGTEAFF

clone_size: -
d_call: TRBD2
v_call: TRBV27
cdr3_length: 16
j_call: TRBJ2-7
cdr3_nt: TGTGCCAGCAGTCTTGCACTAGCGACCGCAACCTACGAGCAGTACTTC
cdr3_aa: CASSLALATATYEQYF

clone_size: -
d_call: TRBD1
v_call: TRBV23-1
cdr3_length: 17
j_call: TRBJ1-4
cdr3_nt: TGCGCCAGCAGCCCCTTTGACAGGGAGGTAAGGAGGGAAAAACTGTTTTTT
cdr3_aa: CASSPFDREVRREKLFF

clone_size: -
d_call: -
v_call: TRBV15
cdr3_length: 14
j_call: TRBJ2-7
cdr3_nt: TGTGCCACCAGCAGAGGGCAGGGTGGGTACGAGCAGTACTTC
cdr3_aa: CATSRGQGGYEQYF

clone_size: once
d_call: -
v_call: TRBV30
cdr3_length: 14
j_call: TRBJ2-2
cdr3_nt: TGTGCCTGGACCATAGGGACTTTGGGCGGGGAGCTGTTTTTT
cdr3_aa: CAWTIGTLGGELFF

clone_size: once
d_call: -
v_call: TRBV11-3
cdr3_length: 18
j_call: TRBJ2-2
cdr3_nt: TGTGCCAGCAGCTTAGGGAGTCGCGAAACGGCGAACACCGGGGAGCTGTTTTTT
cdr3_aa: CASSLGSRETANTGELFF

clone_size: -
d_call: TRBD1
v_call: TRBV4-1
cdr3_length: 15
j_call: TRBJ1-2
cdr3_nt: TGCGCCAGCAGCCAAGACACAGGGGGAAGCTATGGCTACACCTTC
cdr3_aa: CASSQDTGGSYGYTF

clone_size: -
d_call: TRBD1
v_call: TRBV7-2
cdr3_length: 14
j_call: TRBJ1-2
cdr3_nt: TGTGCCAGCAGCTTAGGTACAGGGGCCTATGGCTACACCTTC
cdr3_aa: CASSLGTGAYGYTF

clone_size: -
d_call: -
v_call: TRBV13
cdr3_length: 16
j_call: TRBJ2-7
cdr3_nt: TGTGCCAGCAGCTACCCAAGTGGGGCGAGCTCCTACGAGCAGTACTTC
cdr3_aa: CASSYPSGASSYEQYF

clone_size: -
d_call: TRBD2
v_call: TRBV13
cdr3_length: 17
j_call: TRBJ2-3
cdr3_nt: TGTGCCAGCAGCTTAGGCCGAGCGGGGGGGCAGTCAGATACGCAGTATTTT
cdr3_aa: CASSLGRAGGQSDTQYF

clone_size: -
d_call: TRBD1
v_call: TRBV30
cdr3_length: 15
j_call: TRBJ2-1
cdr3_nt: TGTGCCTGGGTGGCGGACAGGGGACTTAGGGATGAGCAGTTCTTC
cdr3_aa: CAWVADRGLRDEQFF

clone_size: -
d_call: -
v_call: TRBV6-5
cdr3_length: 15
j_call: TRBJ1-1
cdr3_nt: TGTGCCAGCAGTTACGGAGGCGGGGCTACCACTGAAGCTTTCTTT
cdr3_aa: CASSYGGGATTEAFF

clone_size: -
d_call: TRBD1
v_call: TRBV11-2
cdr3_length: 15
j_call: TRBJ2-7
cdr3_nt: TGTGCCAGCAGCCGCGGGACAGGGGGATTCTACGAGCAGTACTTC
cdr3_aa: CASSRGTGGFYEQYF

clone_size: -
d_call: -
v_call: TRBV5-1
cdr3_length: 14
j_call: TRBJ2-7
cdr3_nt: TGCGCCAGCAGCCCCGGGGGATTACTAAACGAGCAGTACTTC
cdr3_aa: CASSPGGLLNEQYF